This TCR beta chain emerged from a study of T cell changes during pregnancy in multiple sclerosis. Sequencing was performed with immunoSEQ multiplex PCR; in TCRdb, only in-frame clones are kept and a portion is missing. The data contain about 80,000 clones, 70% to 90% of them singletons. This TCR was sampled from a female donor with multiple sclerosis, enrolled in a pregnancy study. The sequencing used peripheral blood, collected before pregnancy.

DNA of the CDR3: TGTGCCAGCAGCTTAGTGCGGGGGGTCTACAATGAGCAGTTCTTC. Protein product: CASSLVRGVYNEQFF. The rearrangement joins TRBV7-2 to TRBJ2-1; 8 nucleotides line up with TRBD2. This CDR3 region has 15 residues. The J segment lost 3 bases and the V segment lost 1 base, leaving 2 bases of the junction unmatched. Looked up from germline, CDR1 is SGHTA and CDR2 is FQGNSA. Full variable domain (remainder filled in from reference TRBV7-2 and TRBJ2-1): GAGVSQSPSNKVTEKGKDVELRCDPISGHTALYWYRQSLGQGLEFLIYFQGNSAPDKSGLPSDRFSAERTGGSVSTLTIQRTQQEDSAVYLCASSLVRGVYNEQFFGPGTRLTVL.